Listed below are T cell receptor beta chains from one sample, sequenced in a study of vaccination and CD4 T cells after COVID-19. Their target antigens are unknown. TCRdb fed the PCR reads into MiXCR, producing one record per CDR3 protein. The profile shows 20,000 or so distinct CDR3 sequences, less than 35% of them singletons. Sequenced sample: cultured CD4+ T cells from blood. The receptors stem from a human donor with COVID-19. Both conserved end residues are part of each CDR3. D genes are given only for firm matches. Where a row states a size, it is once, few, many or the class of an expanded clone; other rows omit it.

d_call: TRBD2
v_call: TRBV20-1
j_call: TRBJ2-7
clone_size: NA
cdr3_nt: TGCAGTGCCAACACCCGGGGGGGGTTCCTTCACGAGCAGTACTTC
cdr3_aa: CSANTRGGFLHEQYF

d_call: NA
v_call: TRBV27
j_call: TRBJ1-5
clone_size: few
cdr3_nt: TGTGCCAGCAGCCGGGGTGGGCAGCCCCAGCATTTT
cdr3_aa: CASSRGGQPQHF

d_call: NA
v_call: TRBV21-1
j_call: TRBJ1-2
clone_size: NA
cdr3_nt: TGTGCCAGCAGCCGAAGACAGGGGGACTCCTATGGCTACACCTTC
cdr3_aa: CASSRRQGDSYGYTF

d_call: NA
v_call: TRBV27
j_call: TRBJ1-2
clone_size: few
cdr3_nt: TGTGCCAGCAGTTTCGGACAGCCTAAGAACTATGGCTACACCTTC
cdr3_aa: CASSFGQPKNYGYTF

d_call: NA
v_call: TRBV11-2
j_call: TRBJ1-1
clone_size: few
cdr3_nt: TGTGCCAGCAGCTTGGGCAGTCAGAACACTGAAGCTTTCTTT
cdr3_aa: CASSLGSQNTEAFF

d_call: NA
v_call: TRBV6-1
j_call: TRBJ2-2
clone_size: NA
cdr3_nt: TGTGCCAGCAGACTTTGGACCGGGGAGCTGTTTTTT
cdr3_aa: CASRLWTGELFF

d_call: NA
v_call: TRBV27
j_call: TRBJ1-6
clone_size: NA
cdr3_nt: TGTGCCAGCAGTCTAAACCGGGACACGAGACCTTCACCCCTCCACTTT
cdr3_aa: CASSLNRDTRPSPLHF

d_call: NA
v_call: TRBV27
j_call: TRBJ1-5
clone_size: NA
cdr3_nt: TGTGCCAGCAGTCCGACCGATCAGCCCCAGCATTTT
cdr3_aa: CASSPTDQPQHF

d_call: NA
v_call: TRBV7-6
j_call: TRBJ2-7
clone_size: few
cdr3_nt: TGTGCCAGCAGCTTACGGGGCCCATACGAGCAGTACTTC
cdr3_aa: CASSLRGPYEQYF

d_call: NA
v_call: TRBV5-1
j_call: TRBJ2-2
clone_size: NA
cdr3_nt: TGCGCCAGCACACCTCCAGCGAACACCGGGGAGCTGTTTTTT
cdr3_aa: CASTPPANTGELFF